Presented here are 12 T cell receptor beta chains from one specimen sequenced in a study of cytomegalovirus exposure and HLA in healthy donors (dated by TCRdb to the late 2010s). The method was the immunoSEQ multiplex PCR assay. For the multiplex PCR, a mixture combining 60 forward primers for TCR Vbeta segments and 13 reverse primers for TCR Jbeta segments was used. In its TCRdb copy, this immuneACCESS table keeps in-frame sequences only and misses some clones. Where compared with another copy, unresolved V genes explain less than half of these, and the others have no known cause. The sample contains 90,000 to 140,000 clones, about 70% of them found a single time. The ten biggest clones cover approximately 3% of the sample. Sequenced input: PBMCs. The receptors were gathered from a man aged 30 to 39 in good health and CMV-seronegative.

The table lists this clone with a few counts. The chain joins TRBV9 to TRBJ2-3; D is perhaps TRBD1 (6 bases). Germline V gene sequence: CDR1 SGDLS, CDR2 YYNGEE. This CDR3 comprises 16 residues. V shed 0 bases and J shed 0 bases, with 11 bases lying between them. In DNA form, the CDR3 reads TGTGCCAGCAGCGTAGTGGCGGACAGAAGCACAGATACGCAGTATTTT. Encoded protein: CASSVVADRSTDTQYF.

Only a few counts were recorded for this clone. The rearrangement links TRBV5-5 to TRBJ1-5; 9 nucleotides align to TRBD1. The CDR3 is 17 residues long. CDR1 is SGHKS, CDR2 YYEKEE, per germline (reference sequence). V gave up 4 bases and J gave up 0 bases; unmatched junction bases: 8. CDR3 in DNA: TGTGCCAGCAGCCCGGGACAGGGTCTTTATAGCAATCAGCCCCAGCATTTT. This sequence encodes CASSPGQGLYSNQPQHF.

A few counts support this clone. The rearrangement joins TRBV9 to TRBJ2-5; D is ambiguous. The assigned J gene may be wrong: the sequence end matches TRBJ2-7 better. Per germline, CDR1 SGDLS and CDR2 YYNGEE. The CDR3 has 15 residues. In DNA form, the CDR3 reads TGTGCCAGCAGCGTAGGTGGCGATAGCTCCTACGAGCAGTACTTC. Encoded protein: CASSVGGDSSYEQYF.

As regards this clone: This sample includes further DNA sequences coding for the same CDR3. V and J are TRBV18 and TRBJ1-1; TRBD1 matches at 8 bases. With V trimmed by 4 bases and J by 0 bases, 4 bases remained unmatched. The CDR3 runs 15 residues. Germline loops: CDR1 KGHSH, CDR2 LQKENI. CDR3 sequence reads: CASSLGTGMNTEAFF. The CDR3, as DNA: TGTGCCAGCTCACTAGGGACAGGCATGAACACTGAAGCTTTCTTT.

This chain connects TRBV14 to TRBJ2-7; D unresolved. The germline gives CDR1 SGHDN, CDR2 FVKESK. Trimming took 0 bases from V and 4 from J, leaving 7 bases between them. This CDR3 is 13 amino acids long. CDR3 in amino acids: CASSQDLGYEQYF. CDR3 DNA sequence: TGTGCCAGCAGCCAAGATCTCGGTTACGAGCAGTACTTC.

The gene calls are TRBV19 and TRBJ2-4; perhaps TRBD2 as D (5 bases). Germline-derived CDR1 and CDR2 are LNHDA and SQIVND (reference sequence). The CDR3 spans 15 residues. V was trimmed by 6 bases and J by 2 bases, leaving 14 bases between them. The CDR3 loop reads CASRSLIGTKNIQYF. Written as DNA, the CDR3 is TGTGCCAGTAGGTCCTTAATCGGGACCAAAAACATTCAGTACTTC.

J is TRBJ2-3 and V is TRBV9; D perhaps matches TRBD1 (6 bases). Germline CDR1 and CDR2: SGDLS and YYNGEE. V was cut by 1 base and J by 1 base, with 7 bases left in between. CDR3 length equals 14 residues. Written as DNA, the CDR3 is TGTGCCAGCAGCGTATCAGGGGGCACAGATACGCAGTATTTT. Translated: CASSVSGGTDTQYF.

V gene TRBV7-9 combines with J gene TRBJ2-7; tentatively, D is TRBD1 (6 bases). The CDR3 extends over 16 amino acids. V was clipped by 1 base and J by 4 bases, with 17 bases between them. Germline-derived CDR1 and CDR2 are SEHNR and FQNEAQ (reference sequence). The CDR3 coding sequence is TGTGCCAGCAGCTTAGAGGGGGATCCGAGGCCGTACGAGCAGTACTTC. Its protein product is CASSLEGDPRPYEQYF.

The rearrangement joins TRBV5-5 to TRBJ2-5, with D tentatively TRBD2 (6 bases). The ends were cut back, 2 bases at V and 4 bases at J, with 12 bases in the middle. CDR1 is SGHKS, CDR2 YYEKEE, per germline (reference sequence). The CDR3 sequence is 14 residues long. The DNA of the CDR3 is TGTGCCAGCAGCTTCCCCGGGAGCTCAGAGACCCAGTACTTC. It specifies CASSFPGSSETQYF.

As DNA, the CDR3 is TGTGCCAGCAGTTTCGAGGAGGAGCTGGGGCAGTACTTC. It yields the protein CASSFEEELGQYF. This chain connects TRBV6-6 to TRBJ2-7; a possible D gene is TRBD2 (5 bases). Germline V CDR1 and CDR2: MNHNY, SVGAGI (reference sequence). The CDR3 is made up of 13 amino acids. Deletions cut 4 bases from V and 9 bases from J, with 16 bases between.

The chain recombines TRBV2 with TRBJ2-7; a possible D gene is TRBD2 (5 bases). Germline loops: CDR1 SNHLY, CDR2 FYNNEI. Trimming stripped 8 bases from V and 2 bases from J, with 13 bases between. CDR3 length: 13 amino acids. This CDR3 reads CASVRHGTYEQYF. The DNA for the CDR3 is TGTGCCAGCGTGCGACACGGGACCTACGAGCAGTACTTC.

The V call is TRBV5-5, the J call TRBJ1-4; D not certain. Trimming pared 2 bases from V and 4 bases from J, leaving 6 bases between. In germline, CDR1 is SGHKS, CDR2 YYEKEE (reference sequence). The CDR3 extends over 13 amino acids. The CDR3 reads CASSFINNEKLFF. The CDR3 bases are TGTGCCAGCAGCTTTATAAATAATGAAAAACTGTTTTTT.